The 32 T cell receptor beta chains below all came from one sample that was sequenced in a study of blood T cell repertoires in COVID-19. Only in-frame clones appear in the TCRdb table, and some are missing; sequencing was by immunoSEQ multiplex PCR. The sample lists around 200,000 clones, 70% to 90% occurring once. Material: peripheral blood. The receptor set was obtained from a man in his 60s with acute or convalescent COVID-19.

The rearrangement joins TRBV4-3 to TRBJ1-4; TRBD1 matches 7 bases. The junction had 9 bases not matched to a gene; V was cut back by 4 bases and J by 7 bases. The germline V gene has CDR1 LGHNA and CDR2 YSLEER. The CDR3 has 15 amino acids. The CDR3 DNA reads TGCGCCAGCAGCCCGAGAGGGGGCGGAATTGAAAAACTGTTTTTT. As protein: CASSPRGGGIEKLFF.

The chain recombines TRBV5-1 with TRBJ2-3; TRBD1 matches 7 bases. Germline V gene lookup returns CDR1 SGHRS and CDR2 YFSETQ. Trimming cost V 3 bases and J 2 bases; bases outside gene matches: 6. The CDR3 has 15 amino acids. The CDR3 DNA sequence: TGCGCCAGCAGCTCTGCAGGGGGTACCACAGATACGCAGTATTTT. Its translation is CASSSAGGTTDTQYF.

The chain uses TRBV11-2 and TRBJ2-1, with D unresolved. The CDR3 runs 13 residues. The germline V gene encodes CDR1 SGHAT and CDR2 FQNNGV. The V end was cut by 6 bases, the J end by 4 bases, with 10 bases between. CDR3 DNA sequence: TGTGCCAGCAGTCCCACGGGTTACAATGAGCAGTTCTTC. This sequence encodes CASSPTGYNEQFF.

The chain has TRBV7-3 and TRBJ2-6, with 8 bases identical to TRBD1. The germline V gene has CDR1 SGHTA and CDR2 FQGTGA. CDR3 length: 17 amino acids. Trimming removed 0 bases from V and 2 bases from J; junction bases left unmatched: 3. The CDR3 nucleotides are TGTGCCAGCAGCTTAACGGGGGGACAGGCTGGGGCCAACGTCCTGACTTTC. Translation gives CASSLTGGQAGANVLTF.

This rearrangement joins TRBV7-9 to TRBJ2-7, with D possibly being TRBD1 (6 bases). Trimming left V 1 base short and J 0 bases short, with 13 bases between. Germline CDR1 SEHNR, CDR2 FQNEAQ (reference sequence). This CDR3 contains 16 residues. The CDR3 region is CASSLVRTGSSYEQYF. The CDR3 DNA reads as TGTGCCAGCAGCTTAGTAAGAACAGGGAGCTCCTACGAGCAGTACTTC.

CDR3 residues: CASSLSLGGGTSGSKQYF. CDR3 coding DNA: TGTGCCAGCAGCTTATCACTTGGTGGGGGGACTAGCGGGAGTAAGCAGTACTTC. The V and J genes are TRBV7-2 and TRBJ2-7, with TRBD2 identical over 14 bases. The germline gives CDR1 SGHTA, CDR2 FQGNSA. The CDR3 runs to 18 residues. The trim removed 2 bases at V and 8 bases at J, leaving 14 bases unmatched.

Only one count was recorded for this clone. V gene TRBV2 combines with J gene TRBJ2-1; 9 nucleotides agree with TRBD2. Trimming took 7 bases from V and 9 from J; bases not matched to a gene: 7. The CDR3 sequence is 13 residues long. Germline CDR1 and CDR2: SNHLY and FYNNEI. This chain's CDR3 is CASTGRGRAEQFF. The CDR3 DNA is TGTGCCAGCACAGGGCGCGGGAGGGCTGAGCAGTTCTTC. Variable domain in full (rest from reference TRBV2 and TRBJ2-1): EPEVTQTPSHQVTQMGQEVILRCVPISNHLYFYWYRQILGQKVEFLVSFYNNEISEKSEIFDDQFSVERPDGSNFTLKIRSTKLEDSAMYFCASTGRGRAEQFFGPGTRLTVL.

This chain connects TRBV3-1 (or the pseudogene TRBV3-2) to TRBJ2-3; a possible D gene is TRBD2 (5 bases). The V gene's germline CDR1 is LGHDT and CDR2 YNNKEL (reference sequence). The V and J ends lost 3 bases and 1 base respectively, with 11 bases between them. CDR3 length equals 15 residues. The CDR3 here is CASSHTRGRTDTQYF. The CDR3 DNA follows: TGTGCCAGCAGCCACACACGCGGGCGCACAGATACGCAGTATTTT.

The chain uses TRBV11-2 and TRBJ2-2, with TRBD1 as a possible D gene (5 bases). V was cut by 2 bases and J by 3 bases, with 7 bases left in between. This CDR3 spans 14 amino acids. Germline-derived CDR1 and CDR2 are SGHAT and FQNNGV. CDR3 coding DNA: TGTGCCAGCAGCTTATGGGGCGACACCGGGGAGCTGTTTTTT. Translation: CASSLWGDTGELFF.

The chain links TRBV19 to TRBJ2-2; TRBD2 agrees at 11 bases. This CDR3 contains 16 residues. V trimming: 4 bases; J trimming: 1 base; junction bases outside the gene matches: 2. Germline assignment: CDR1 LNHDA and CDR2 SQIVND (reference sequence). This CDR3 is CASSSLAGGNTGELFF. CDR3 sequence (DNA): TGTGCCAGTAGTAGCCTAGCGGGAGGGAACACCGGGGAGCTGTTTTTT.

The gene calls are TRBV6-5 and TRBJ1-5; D perhaps matches TRBD1 (5 bases). This CDR3 region has 14 residues. With 7 bases removed from V and 2 bases from J, the gap between germline ends came to 12 bases. From germline, CDR1 is MNHEY and CDR2 SVGAGI. The CDR3 here is CASMARERNQPQHF. CDR3 bases: TGTGCCAGCATGGCCAGGGAACGCAATCAGCCCCAGCATTTT.

The chain uses TRBV28 and TRBJ2-7; 8 nucleotides match TRBD1. The CDR3 is 12 amino acids. The V segment lost 6 bases and the J segment 7 bases; nucleotides outside the gene matches: 5. Per the germline V gene, CDR1 is MDHEN and CDR2 is SYDVKM. CDR3 protein: CASSGTGKEQYF. In DNA, the CDR3 is TGTGCCAGCAGCGGGACAGGCAAGGAGCAGTACTTC.

The chain joins TRBV28 to TRBJ2-4, with 14 positions matching TRBD2. This CDR3 has 13 residues. The germline CDR1 and CDR2 sequences are MDHEN and SYDVKM. With V trimmed by 8 bases and J by 9 bases, 3 bases remained unmatched. The CDR3 bases are TGTGCCAGCGGACTAGCGGGAGGTGTCATTCAGTACTTC. It specifies CASGLAGGVIQYF.

The V gene is TRBV28, the J gene TRBJ2-3; perhaps TRBD1 as D (6 bases). Per germline, CDR1 MDHEN and CDR2 SYDVKM. The CDR3 has 14 residues. V gave up 5 bases and J gave up 3 bases, with 12 bases separating them. CDR3 protein: CASSTQGRTDTQYF. The CDR3 DNA sequence: TGTGCCAGCAGTACACAGGGAAGGACAGATACGCAGTATTTT.

The rearrangement uses TRBV23-1 and TRBJ2-7, with TRBD1 as a possible D gene (5 bases). TRBV23-1 is known as an ORF, though its function is uncertain. Trimming left V 0 bases short and J 5 bases short, with 8 bases between. The CDR3 totals 13 residues. The chain's CDR3 is CASSQSRGHEQYF. The CDR3 region has the DNA TGCGCCAGCAGTCAATCAAGGGGTCACGAGCAGTACTTC.

The chain uses TRBV18 and TRBJ1-1, with 10 positions matching TRBD1. The CDR3 has 15 amino acids. Per the germline V gene, CDR1 is KGHSH and CDR2 is LQKENI. The trim removed 6 bases at V and 4 bases at J, leaving 8 bases unmatched. CDR3 nucleotide sequence: TGTGCCAGCTCTTCGGAGACAGGGGGCATCACTGAAGCTTTCTTT. It yields the protein CASSSETGGITEAFF.

This chain joins TRBV6-1 and TRBJ1-2, with D perhaps TRBD1 (5 bases). Per the germline V gene, CDR1 is MNHNS and CDR2 is SASEGT. The V end was cut by 4 bases, the J end by 8 bases, with 17 bases between. The CDR3 runs 14 residues. The CDR3 DNA reads as TGTGCCAGCAGTGCAGGGACTTGGGCGGGCGGCTACACCTTC. It translates to CASSAGTWAGGYTF.

V and J are TRBV6-5 and TRBJ1-6, with TRBD1 matching over 8 bases. The CDR3 runs to 14 residues. Trimming took 6 bases from V and 3 from J; bases not matched to a gene: 1. The germline V gene encodes CDR1 MNHEY and CDR2 SVGAGI. The CDR3 region is CASRGTGYNSPLHF. The CDR3 region has the DNA TGTGCCAGCAGAGGGACAGGCTATAATTCACCCCTCCACTTT.

V usage is TRBV19 and J usage is TRBJ2-7, with 9 bases matching TRBD2. J was trimmed by 3 bases and V by 6 bases; bases with no gene match: 12. The germline V gene has CDR1 LNHDA and CDR2 SQIVND (reference sequence). This CDR3 comprises 16 residues. CDR3 residues: CASSRLAAPALYEQYF. The CDR3 DNA is TGTGCCAGTAGCAGACTAGCGGCCCCGGCCCTCTACGAGCAGTACTTC.

CDR3: CASRIAGRNTEAFF. The CDR3 nucleotides are TGTGCCAGTAGAATCGCAGGCAGGAACACTGAAGCTTTCTTT. The J gene is TRBJ1-1, the V gene TRBV19; no definite D call. Trimming took 6 bases from V and 1 from J, leaving 12 bases between them. The germline V gene has CDR1 LNHDA and CDR2 SQIVND (reference sequence). This CDR3 has 14 amino acids.

The genes are TRBV6-6 and TRBJ1-3; D possibly corresponds to TRBD1 (5 bases). Germline loops: CDR1 MNHNY, CDR2 SVGAGI (reference sequence). The CDR3 extends over 14 amino acids. V shed 2 bases and J shed 4 bases, with 9 bases lying between them. Written as DNA, the CDR3 is TGTGCCAGCAGTTACGGGACTACGGGAAACACCATATATTTT. This sequence encodes CASSYGTTGNTIYF.

This clone was observed a single time. The chain employs TRBV5-1 and TRBJ2-1, with 10 bases fitting TRBD2. The CDR3 length is 15 residues. CDR1 SGHRS and CDR2 YFSETQ come from the germline V gene. The junction had 4 bases not matched to a gene; V was cut back by 1 base and J by 6 bases. In DNA form, the CDR3 reads TGCGCCAGCAGCTTGAGCCTAGCGGGGGCCAATGAGCAGTTCTTC. It specifies CASSLSLAGANEQFF.

CDR3 in DNA: TGTGCCAGCAGTTTATCCCGAAGCATTAGCACAGATACGCAGTATTTT. Protein: CASSLSRSISTDTQYF. This sequence joins TRBV28 and TRBJ2-3, with D unclear. Germline CDR1 and CDR2: MDHEN and SYDVKM. Trimming cost V 1 base and J 0 bases, with 11 bases left between them. The CDR3 runs 16 residues.

This chain joins TRBV27 and TRBJ2-3; D remains unclear. Trimming cost V 8 bases and J 5 bases, with 11 bases left between them. Germline V gene data show CDR1 as MNHEY and CDR2 as SMNVEV (reference sequence). CDR3 length equals 12 residues. Written as DNA, the CDR3 is TGTGCCAGCGCCCACCGAGGAGATACGCAGTATTTT. This encodes CASAHRGDTQYF.

CDR3 in amino acids: CSAAGETQYF. In DNA form, the CDR3 reads TGCAGTGCTGCAGGAGAGACCCAGTACTTC. The chain has TRBV20-1 and TRBJ2-5; D not certain. Trimming took 5 bases from V and 4 from J, leaving 5 bases between them. There are 10 residues in the CDR3. Germline CDR1 reads DFQATT; CDR2 reads SNEGSKA (reference sequence).

This chain uses TRBV30 with TRBJ2-1; D gene unclear. Trimming removed 5 bases at V and 1 base at J, with 18 bases between. In germline, CDR1 is GTSNPN, CDR2 SVGIG (reference sequence). This CDR3 contains 16 residues. Here the CDR3 reads CAWFDSPVTSYNEQFF. The CDR3 region has the DNA TGTGCCTGGTTCGACTCGCCGGTCACGTCCTACAATGAGCAGTTCTTC.

This clone was counted a single time. The chain joins TRBV5-4 to TRBJ2-3, with TRBD1 identical over 8 bases. CDR1 and CDR2 (germline): SGHNT, YYREEE (reference sequence). CDR3 length: 15 residues. V gave up 7 bases and J gave up 1 base; unmatched junction bases: 8. The chain's CDR3 is CASQVRGRGTDTQYF. The CDR3 nucleotides read TGTGCCAGCCAGGTCAGGGGGCGCGGCACAGATACGCAGTATTTT. The full variable domain, in which reference TRBV5-4 and TRBJ2-3 provide the parts outside the CDR3, is ETGVTQSPTHLIKTRGQQVTLRCSSQSGHNTVSWYQQALGQGPQFIFQYYREEENGRGNFPPRFSGLQFPNYSSELNVNALELDDSALYLCASQVRGRGTDTQYFGPGTRLTVL.

The CDR3 protein is CASSQEGLAGYEQYF. The CDR3 nucleotides are TGCGCCAGCAGCCAGGAGGGACTAGCGGGGTACGAGCAGTACTTC. This chain connects TRBV4-3 to TRBJ2-7; 13 bases fit TRBD2. Looked up from germline, CDR1 is LGHNA and CDR2 is YSLEER. This CDR3 has 15 amino acids. The ends lost 3 bases at V and 4 bases at J; junction bases unmatched: 3.

V gene TRBV7-9 combines with J gene TRBJ1-5; TRBD1 aligns across 9 bases. Losses at the gene ends were 5 bases for V and 5 bases for J; bases not matched to a gene: 7. Germline loops: CDR1 SEHNR, CDR2 FQNEAQ (reference sequence). CDR3 length: 15 residues. CDR3 DNA: TGTGCCAGCAGCCTGGGACAGGGAGTGCATCAGCCCCAGCATTTT. This sequence encodes CASSLGQGVHQPQHF.

The V call is TRBV13, the J call TRBJ2-3; 9 bases fit TRBD2. The CDR3 sequence is 16 residues long. Trimming removed 5 bases from V and 0 bases from J; junction bases left unmatched: 6. Germline V lookup: CDR1 PRHDT, CDR2 FYEKMQ (reference sequence). The CDR3 loop reads CASSTRTSASTDTQYF. CDR3 nucleotides: TGTGCCAGCAGCACTCGGACTAGCGCGAGCACAGATACGCAGTATTTT. Full variable domain (missing parts from reference TRBV13 and TRBJ2-3): AAGVIQSPRHLIKEKRETATLKCYPIPRHDTVYWYQQGPGQDPQFLISFYEKMQSDKGSIPDRFSAQQFSDYHSELNMSSLELGDSALYFCASSTRTSASTDTQYFGPGTRLTVL.

The chain links TRBV3-1 (or the pseudogene TRBV3-2) to TRBJ2-7, with 10 bases lining up with TRBD1. V was clipped by 1 base and J by 0 bases; unmatched bases: 0. Germline V gene data show CDR1 as LGHDT and CDR2 as YNNKEL (reference sequence). This CDR3 is built from 15 residues. CDR3 protein: CASSQGTGGSYEQYF. In DNA, the CDR3 is TGTGCCAGCAGCCAAGGGACAGGGGGCTCCTACGAGCAGTACTTC.

The V gene is TRBV28, the J gene TRBJ1-5, with D possibly being TRBD1 (6 bases). Germline assignment: CDR1 MDHEN and CDR2 SYDVKM. The CDR3 consists of 14 residues. Trimming removed 6 bases from V and 7 bases from J, with 16 bases in between. CDR3 sequence reads: CASSPTGTGQPQHF. The CDR3 coding sequence is TGTGCCAGCAGCCCAACAGGGACGGGCCAGCCCCAGCATTTT. The variable domain in full, with the rest retrieved from reference TRBV28 and TRBJ1-5, is DVKVTQSSRYLVKRTGEKVFLECVQDMDHENMFWYRQDPGLGLRLIYFSYDVKMKEKGDIPEGYSVSREKKERFSLILESASTNQTSMYLCASSPTGTGQPQHFGDGTRLSIL.